The rows below give T cell receptor beta chains drawn from one sample of a study of blood T cell repertoires in COVID-19. Method: immunoSEQ multiplex PCR; TCRdb's copy keeps in-frame clones and lacks some. The profile covers around 430,000 clones, with 87% appearing a single time and about 10% taken by the ten largest. Sequencing was done on a sample of PBMCs or T cells enriched from blood (not recorded which). The receptors here all came from a woman aged 45-60 years who had recovered from COVID-19. CDR3s include the opening cysteine and the closing phenylalanine or tryptophan. D genes are given only for firm matches. Not all rows give a size; the values are once, few, many and, for expanded clones, a class.

V gene,D gene,J gene,clone size,CDR3 protein,CDR3 DNA
TRBV5-1,TRBD1,TRBJ1-4,.,CASSSLQGAQEKLFF,TGCGCCAGCAGCTCCCTACAGGGGGCTCAGGAAAAACTGTTTTTT
TRBV2,.,TRBJ1-6,.,CASNGGHDNSPLHF,TGTGCCAGCAATGGTGGACATGATAATTCACCCCTCCACTTT
TRBV7-9,.,TRBJ1-1,.,CASSPRQDPLGGAFF,TGTGCCAGCAGCCCCCGACAGGACCCCTTAGGTGGAGCTTTCTTT
TRBV6-1,.,TRBJ1-2,.,CASSENSYGYTF,TGTGCTAGCAGTGAAAACAGCTATGGCTACACCTTC
TRBV19,.,TRBJ1-2,.,CASSPARIYGYTF,TGTGCCAGTAGCCCCGCCAGAATCTATGGCTACACCTTC
TRBV7-2,TRBD2,TRBJ2-3,.,CASSPSGVHTDTQYF,TGTGCCAGCAGCCCCAGCGGGGTCCATACGGATACGCAGTATTTT
TRBV7-3,TRBD1,TRBJ2-6,.,CASSLGTGGSGANVLTF,TGTGCCAGCAGCTTAGGGACAGGGGGCTCTGGGGCCAACGTCCTGACTTTC
TRBV2,.,TRBJ1-5,.,CASSAPNSNQPQHF,TGTGCCAGCAGTGCCCCAAATAGCAATCAGCCCCAGCATTTT
TRBV28,.,TRBJ2-1,.,CASAVRAANYNEQFF,TGTGCCAGCGCGGTGCGAGCGGCAAATTACAATGAGCAGTTCTTC
TRBV19,TRBD1,TRBJ1-2,once,CATNSPWDRAQGGYTF,TGTGCCACCAACTCCCCCTGGGACAGGGCTCAGGGTGGCTACACCTTC
TRBV2,TRBD2,TRBJ2-1,.,CASSERQRGAGEQFF,TGTGCCAGCAGTGAACGCCAGCGGGGGGCGGGTGAGCAGTTCTTC
TRBV4-2,.,TRBJ2-1,.,CASSRVYLEYNEQFF,TGTGCCAGCAGCCGAGTTTATTTGGAGTACAATGAGCAGTTCTTC
TRBV7-9,.,TRBJ2-7,.,CASSQQAYEQYF,TGTGCCAGCAGCCAGCAGGCCTACGAGCAGTACTTC
TRBV14,.,TRBJ2-5,.,CASSQNQRAAMYF,TGTGCCAGCAGCCAAAATCAGCGGGCCGCTATGTACTTC
TRBV4-2,TRBD2,TRBJ2-7,.,CASSQDGGGRYEQYF,TGTGCCAGCAGCCAAGATGGGGGGGGTCGGTACGAGCAGTACTTC
TRBV5-1,.,TRBJ2-5,.,CASSFAPRGGPETQYF,TGCGCCAGCAGCTTCGCCCCCCGCGGAGGGCCGGAGACCCAGTACTTC
TRBV29-1,TRBD2,TRBJ2-1,.,CSVCPLAGGGNEQFF,TGCAGCGTCTGCCCACTAGCGGGGGGGGGCAATGAGCAGTTCTTC
TRBV5-1,.,TRBJ1-1,.,CASSSSRDTEAFF,TGCGCCAGCAGCTCATCACGAGACACTGAAGCTTTCTTT
TRBV7-9,TRBD1,TRBJ2-3,.,CAAGNRGIDTQYF,TGTGCCGCAGGTAACAGGGGAATAGATACGCAGTATTTT
TRBV2,.,TRBJ1-1,few,CASSPDTEAFF,TGTGCCAGCAGCCCGGACACTGAAGCTTTCTTT
TRBV2,.,TRBJ1-1,.,CASTQEIRTEAFF,TGTGCCAGCACCCAGGAAATTCGAACTGAAGCTTTCTTT
TRBV6-1,TRBD2,TRBJ2-7,few,CATTELAVSSSYEQYF,TGTGCCACCACTGAACTAGCGGTTTCGAGCTCCTACGAGCAGTACTTC
TRBV7-8,.,TRBJ1-1,once,CASSPKGRQRNTEAFF,TGTGCCAGCAGCCCAAAAGGAAGACAGAGGAACACTGAAGCTTTCTTT
TRBV2,TRBD1,TRBJ1-1,once,CASNGQGLLSAEAFF,TGTGCCAGCAACGGACAGGGCCTATTGTCAGCTGAAGCTTTCTTT
TRBV27,TRBD1,TRBJ2-2,few,CASSPDREHTGELFF,TGTGCCAGCAGCCCCGACAGGGAGCACACCGGGGAGCTGTTTTTT
TRBV6-2/TRBV6-3,.,TRBJ1-2,.,CASSYPIQGFYGYTF,TGTGCCAGCAGTTACCCCATACAGGGCTTCTATGGCTACACCTTC
TRBV5-1,.,TRBJ1-1,.,CASRDSLRAFF,TGCGCCAGCAGGGACAGCCTACGAGCTTTCTTT
TRBV4-3,.,TRBJ1-1,.,CASSQDLGGEAFF,TGCGCCAGCAGCCAAGACTTGGGGGGAGAAGCTTTCTTT
TRBV30,.,TRBJ1-3,.,CAWSVLGNTIYF,TGTGCCTGGAGTGTACTCGGAAACACCATATATTTT
TRBV3-1/TRBV3-2,.,TRBJ2-5,.,CATSTGTRVAVTQYF,TGTGCCACCTCTACCGGGACACGGGTTGCGGTGACCCAGTACTTC
TRBV2,.,TRBJ1-5,.,CASESQGGPNQPQHF,TGTGCCAGCGAATCACAGGGTGGCCCGAATCAGCCCCAGCATTTT